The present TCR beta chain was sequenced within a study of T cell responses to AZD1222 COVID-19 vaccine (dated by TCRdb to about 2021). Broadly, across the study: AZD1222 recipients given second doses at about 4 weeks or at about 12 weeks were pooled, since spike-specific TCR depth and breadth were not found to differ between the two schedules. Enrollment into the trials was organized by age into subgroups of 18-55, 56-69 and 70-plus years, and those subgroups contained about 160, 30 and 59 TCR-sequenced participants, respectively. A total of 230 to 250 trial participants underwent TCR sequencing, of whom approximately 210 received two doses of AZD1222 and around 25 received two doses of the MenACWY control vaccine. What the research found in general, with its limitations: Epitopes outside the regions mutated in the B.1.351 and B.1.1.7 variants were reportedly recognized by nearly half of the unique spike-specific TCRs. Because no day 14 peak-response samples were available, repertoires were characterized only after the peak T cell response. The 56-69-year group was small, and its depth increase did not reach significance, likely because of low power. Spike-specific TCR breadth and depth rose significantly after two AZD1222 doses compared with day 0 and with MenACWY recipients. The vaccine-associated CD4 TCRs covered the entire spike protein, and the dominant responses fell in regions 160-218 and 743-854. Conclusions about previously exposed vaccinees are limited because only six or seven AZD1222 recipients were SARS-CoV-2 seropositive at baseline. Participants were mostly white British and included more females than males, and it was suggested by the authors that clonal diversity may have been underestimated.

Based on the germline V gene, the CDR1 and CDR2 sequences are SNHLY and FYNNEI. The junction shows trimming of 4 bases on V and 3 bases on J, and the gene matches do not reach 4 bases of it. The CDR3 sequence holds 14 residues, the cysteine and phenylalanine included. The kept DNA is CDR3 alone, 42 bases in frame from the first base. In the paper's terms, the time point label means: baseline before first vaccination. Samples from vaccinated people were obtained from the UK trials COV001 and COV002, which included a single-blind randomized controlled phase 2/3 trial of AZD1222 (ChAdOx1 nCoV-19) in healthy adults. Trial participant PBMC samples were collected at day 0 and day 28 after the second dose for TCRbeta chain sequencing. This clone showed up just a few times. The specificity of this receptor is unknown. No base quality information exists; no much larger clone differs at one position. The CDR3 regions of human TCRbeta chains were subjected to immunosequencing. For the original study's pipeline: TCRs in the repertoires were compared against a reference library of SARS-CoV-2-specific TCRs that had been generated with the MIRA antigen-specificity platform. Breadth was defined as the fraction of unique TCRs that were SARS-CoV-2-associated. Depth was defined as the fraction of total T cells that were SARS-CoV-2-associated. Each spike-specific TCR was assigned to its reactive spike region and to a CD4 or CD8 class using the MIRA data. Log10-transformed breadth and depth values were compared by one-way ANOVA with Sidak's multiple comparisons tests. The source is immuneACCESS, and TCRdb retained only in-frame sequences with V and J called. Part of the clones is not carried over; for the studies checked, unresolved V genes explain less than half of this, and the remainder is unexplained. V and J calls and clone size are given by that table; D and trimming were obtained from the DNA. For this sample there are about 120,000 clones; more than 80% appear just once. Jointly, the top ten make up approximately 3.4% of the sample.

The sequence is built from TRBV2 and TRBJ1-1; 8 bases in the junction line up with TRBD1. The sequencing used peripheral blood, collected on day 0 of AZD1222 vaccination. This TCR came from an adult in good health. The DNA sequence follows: TGTGCCAGCAGTGCCTCAGGGGGCTACACTGAAGCTTTCTTT. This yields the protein CASSASGGYTEAFF.